This entry lists 3 T cell receptor beta chains sequenced from one sample in a study of vaccination effects on CD4 cells after COVID-19. Only in-frame clones appear in the TCRdb table, and some are missing; sequencing was by immunoSEQ multiplex PCR. Among over 45,000 clones listed, over 60% were seen once. Antigens of these TCRs are unknown. Having been cultured for roughly 10 days, the cells underwent CD4+ T cell isolation. Here the sequenced sample was CD4+ T cells from PBMCs cultured without peptide, taken before COVID-19 vaccination. Receptors originate from a human donor who received a COVID-19 vaccine.

This sequence joins TRBV18 and TRBJ1-4; D is uncertain. The CDR3 is 16 amino acids. Between the trimmed V and J ends, which lost 3 bases and 3 bases, there was a span of 14 bases. The germline gives CDR1 KGHSH, CDR2 LQKENI. The CDR3 here is CASSPARERANEKLFF. The CDR3 DNA is TGTGCCAGCTCACCGGCCCGGGAAAGGGCTAATGAAAAACTGTTTTTT. Looking up the rest from reference TRBV18 and TRBJ1-4 gives the full variable domain: NAGVMQNPRHLVRRRGQEARLRCSPMKGHSHVYWYRQLPEEGLKFMVYLQKENIIDESGMPKERFSAEFPKEGPSILRIQQVVRGDSAAYFCASSPARERANEKLFFGSGTQLSVL.

The chain uses TRBV18 and TRBJ1-1; D possibly corresponds to TRBD1 (6 bases). Germline V CDR1 and CDR2: KGHSH, LQKENI. The V end lost 2 bases, the J end lost 2 bases, and 9 bases lay between the germline ends. This CDR3 has 14 amino acids. This chain's CDR3 is CASSPGQQNTEAFF. Written as DNA, the CDR3 is TGTGCCAGCTCACCAGGACAGCAAAACACTGAAGCTTTCTTT. The complete variable domain, with remaining parts taken from reference TRBV18 and TRBJ1-1, reads NAGVMQNPRHLVRRRGQEARLRCSPMKGHSHVYWYRQLPEEGLKFMVYLQKENIIDESGMPKERFSAEFPKEGPSILRIQQVVRGDSAAYFCASSPGQQNTEAFFGQGTRLTVV.

The chain combines TRBV14 with TRBJ1-1, with a tentative D call TRBD1 (6 bases). Germline V gene lookup returns CDR1 SGHDN and CDR2 FVKESK. The CDR3 is made up of 17 amino acids. V dropped 1 base and J dropped 3 bases, with 18 bases sitting between them. The CDR3 here is CASSQGKQGRRYTEAFF. The CDR3 DNA is TGTGCCAGCAGCCAAGGTAAACAGGGAAGAAGATACACTGAAGCTTTCTTT. Based on the CDR3 plus reference TRBV14 and TRBJ1-1, the full variable domain is EAGVTQFPSHSVIEKGQTVTLRCDPISGHDNLYWYRRVMGKEIKFLLHFVKESKQDESGMPNNRFLAERTGGTYSTLKVQPAELEDSGVYFCASSQGKQGRRYTEAFFGQGTRLTVV.